This TCR beta chain was sequenced during a study of cytomegalovirus exposure and HLA in healthy donors. Study-level points and caveats: The investigators catalogued 150 to 200 TCR beta chains as cytomegalovirus-associated. Using the classifier, cytomegalovirus status was reportedly diagnosed with high specificity and sensitivity.

This CDR3 is 13 amino acids long. The V gene lost 4 bases and the J gene lost 6 bases, with 10 bases spanning the gap. Germline lookup yields CDR1 MNHNS and CDR2 SASEGT. Profiling relied on immunoSEQ multiplex PCR, and the TCRdb table lists in-frame clones only, not all of them. Altogether about 220,000 clones are present, about 86% being singletons, with the ten largest covering approximately 2.9%. Remarks on this clone: The antigen is unknown.

This sequence originates from a woman aged 18 to 35 in good health and CMV-seronegative. The genes are TRBV6-1 and TRBJ1-5, with D possibly matching TRBD1 (6 bases). The specimen was PBMCs. CDR3 amino acids: CASSANRAQPQHF. The CDR3, as DNA: TGTGCCAGCAGTGCCAACAGGGCTCAGCCCCAGCATTTT.